The clone carrying this T cell receptor (beta chain) has only one observation. Its specificity is not known. This CDR3 is 16 amino acids long. V dropped 4 bases and J dropped 0 bases, with 11 bases sitting between them. CDR1 and CDR2 from the germline V gene are SGHRS and YFSETQ. Here immunoSEQ multiplex PCR was the method, and the copy in TCRdb shows in-frame clones only, minus some. Of 110,000 to 150,000 clones in the sample, more than 75% are singletons; the top ten hold around 4.9%. The data originate from a study of cytotoxic CD8 clonotypes in ibrutinib-treated CLL. Study conclusions and caveats: Baseline clonality, higher than in age-matched healthy donors, tracked circulating CD8+ T-cell counts.

The chain has TRBV5-1 and TRBJ1-6; D might be TRBD1 (6 bases). Sequences were derived from PBMCs, sampled after 24 months of ibrutinib treatment. This clonotype was sampled from a human donor with chronic lymphocytic leukemia. The CDR3 protein is CASSPGQSSYNSPLHF. For the CDR3, the DNA is TGCGCCAGCAGCCCAGGACAGAGCTCCTATAATTCACCCCTCCACTTT. Complete variable domain (other parts from reference TRBV5-1 and TRBJ1-6): KAGVTQTPRYLIKTRGQQVTLSCSPISGHRSVSWYQQTPGQGLQFLFEYFSETQRNKGNFPGRFSGRQFSNSRSEMNVSTLELGDSALYLCASSPGQSSYNSPLHFGNGTRLTVT.